This T cell receptor beta chain was recorded in a study of technical replicates of blood from several donors. This CDR3 is 18 amino acids long. Germline-derived CDR1 and CDR2 are MDHEN and SYDVKM. The junction had 17 bases not matched to a gene; V was cut back by 8 bases and J by 0 bases. Measured with immunoSEQ multiplex PCR; TCRdb has only the in-frame clones, and not every one. The table lists tens of thousands of clones, around 90% of them singletons, with 0.41% in the top ten. The rearrangement joins TRBV28 to TRBJ2-3; 7 bases agree with TRBD1. The sample taken for sequencing was T cells isolated from PBMCs. The clonotype originates from a human donor in good health. The CDR3 is CASPPSEGADTSTDTQYF. The CDR3 DNA sequence: TGTGCCAGCCCCCCCTCAGAGGGGGCGGATACTAGCACAGATACGCAGTATTTT.